This T cell receptor beta chain was sequenced for a study of cytomegalovirus exposure and HLA in healthy donors. Findings and limits, study-wide: Association of a missense DCLRE1C variant with TCR beta V- and J-gene trimming was reported in a later analysis.

Points on this clone: What it binds is not known.

With 60 Vbeta and 13 Jbeta primers, the PCR was carried out. The data were produced by immunoSEQ multiplex PCR, yet TCRdb's version contains in-frame clones alone and is incomplete. The table has about 160,000 clones, approximately 88% seen once; the top ten hold 0.8% to 1.3%. This sequence was found in a man aged 30-40 years in good health and CMV-seronegative. Sequences were obtained from PBMCs.

The DNA of the CDR3 is TGTGCCAGCAGCCGCCGATCAGGGGACGAGGGCACCGGGGAGCTGTTTTTT. Translated, it gives CASSRRSGDEGTGELFF. The chain is built from TRBV4-2 and TRBJ2-2, with D perhaps TRBD1 (6 bases). The V gene's germline CDR1 is LGHNA and CDR2 YNFKEQ. The CDR3 length is 17 residues. The V and J ends lost 4 bases and 4 bases respectively, with 19 bases between them.